This passage covers 27 T cell receptor beta chains from one sample sequenced in a study of blood T cell repertoires in COVID-19. Only in-frame clones appear in the TCRdb table, and some are missing; sequencing was by immunoSEQ multiplex PCR. The table lists 200,000 to 300,000 clones, around 80% of them singletons, with less than 5% in the top ten. Input material: peripheral blood. The receptors originated from a man between 60 and 75 years old with acute or convalescent COVID-19.

This clone has a single count. V is TRBV4-3 and J is TRBJ2-3; no firm D call. With 0 bases removed from V and 2 bases from J, the gap between germline ends came to 12 bases. The germline gives CDR1 LGHNA, CDR2 YSLEER. This CDR3 comprises 16 residues. This chain's CDR3 is CASSQDTALVTDTQYF. Written as DNA, the CDR3 is TGCGCCAGCAGCCAAGATACAGCCTTAGTCACAGATACGCAGTATTTT.

The CDR3 loop reads CASSNDRGSYEQYF. In DNA form, the CDR3 reads TGTGCCAGCAGTAACGACAGGGGCTCCTACGAGCAGTACTTC. The chain recombines TRBV28 with TRBJ2-7; TRBD1 aligns across 8 bases. The trim removed 5 bases at V and 0 bases at J, leaving 3 bases unmatched. CDR3 length equals 14 residues. Germline CDR1 MDHEN, CDR2 SYDVKM. Together with reference TRBV28 and TRBJ2-7, the CDR3 gives the full variable domain: DVKVTQSSRYLVKRTGEKVFLECVQDMDHENMFWYRQDPGLGLRLIYFSYDVKMKEKGDIPEGYSVSREKKERFSLILESASTNQTSMYLCASSNDRGSYEQYFGPGTRLTVT.

This clone appeared once. This rearrangement joins TRBV6-7 to TRBJ2-1, with 7 bases that match TRBD1. TRBV6-7 is an ORF, and what it does is uncertain. This CDR3 region has 17 residues. Trimming removed 4 bases from V and 9 bases from J; junction bases left unmatched: 18. The CDR3 nucleotides read TGTGCCAGCAGTTCGTGGACAGGCTTCCATGTTTGTATTGAGCAGTTCTTC. It is translated as CASSSWTGFHVCIEQFF.

The chain recombines TRBV24-1 with TRBJ2-5, with D possibly matching TRBD1 (7 bases). The CDR3 loop spans 15 amino acids. Germline assignment: CDR1 KGHDR and CDR2 SFDVKD. V lost 3 bases to trimming and J lost 5 bases, with 15 bases between them. The CDR3 DNA follows: TGTGCCACCAGTGATACTACAGGGGCGGGGGAGACCCAGTACTTC. Translating it yields CATSDTTGAGETQYF.

This rearrangement joins TRBV15 to TRBJ1-1; D unresolved. Germline-derived CDR1 and CDR2 are LNHNV and YYDKDF (reference sequence). The V end was cut by 0 bases, the J end by 7 bases, with 9 bases between. The CDR3 sequence is 13 residues long. The CDR3 spells CATSRDWEFEAFF. In DNA, the CDR3 is TGTGCCACCAGCAGAGATTGGGAGTTTGAAGCTTTCTTT.

V and J are TRBV6-6 and TRBJ2-1; possibly TRBD1 for D (6 bases). This CDR3 has 16 residues. The germline V gene has CDR1 MNHNY and CDR2 SVGAGI (reference sequence). The V and J ends lost 5 bases and 0 bases respectively, with 14 bases between them. CDR3 loop: CASSQQGVSSYNEQFF. CDR3 nucleotides: TGTGCCAGCAGTCAACAGGGAGTTAGCTCCTACAATGAGCAGTTCTTC.

The rearrangement joins TRBV19 to TRBJ2-2; no clear D. The CDR3 covers 13 residues. CDR1 LNHDA and CDR2 SQIVND come from the germline V gene (reference sequence). Trimming shortened V by 7 bases and J by 1 base, and 7 bases separated the two germline ends. The CDR3 bases are TGTGCCAGTACCGTTTGGAACACCGGGGAGCTGTTTTTT. This encodes CASTVWNTGELFF.

This rearrangement joins TRBV2 to TRBJ1-1; D perhaps matches TRBD1 (5 bases). Germline CDR1 SNHLY, CDR2 FYNNEI. The V gene lost 4 bases and the J gene lost 6 bases, with 12 bases spanning the gap. The CDR3 is 13 amino acids. Here the CDR3 reads CASSVQGFSEAFF. The CDR3 DNA reads as TGTGCCAGCAGTGTTCAGGGATTCTCTGAAGCTTTCTTT.

In regard to this clone: Other nucleotide sequences from this sample produce the same CDR3. The rearrangement joins TRBV18 to TRBJ1-5; TRBD1 might be the D (6 bases). This CDR3 has 13 amino acids. Per the germline V gene, CDR1 is KGHSH and CDR2 is LQKENI. Trimming removed 6 bases at V and 7 bases at J, with 13 bases between. The CDR3 spells CASSLNRDQPQHF. The CDR3 DNA is TGTGCCAGCTCGCTAAACAGGGACCAGCCCCAGCATTTT.

This clone was counted between two and nine times. In DNA form, the CDR3 reads TGTGCCAGCAGTTTATCTTGGGGGGATGGGGCAGATACGCAGTATTTT. This sequence encodes CASSLSWGDGADTQYF. This chain uses TRBV27 with TRBJ2-3; tentatively, D is TRBD2 (6 bases). The CDR3 contains 16 residues. V was clipped by 0 bases and J by 4 bases, with 14 bases between them. The germline gives CDR1 MNHEY, CDR2 SMNVEV (reference sequence).

The table lists this clone with a few counts. J is TRBJ1-2 and V is TRBV2; 7 bases align to TRBD1. This CDR3 comprises 17 residues. Germline V gene lookup returns CDR1 SNHLY and CDR2 FYNNEI. V shed 4 bases and J 2 bases; nucleotides not matched to a gene: 13. The CDR3 loop reads CASSVLVGTASNYGYTF. The CDR3 bases are TGTGCCAGCAGTGTTTTGGTTGGGACAGCTTCGAACTATGGCTACACCTTC.

The chain uses TRBV3-1 (or the pseudogene TRBV3-2) and TRBJ1-1; 7 nucleotides line up with TRBD1. The CDR3 runs 18 residues. In germline, CDR1 is LGHDT, CDR2 YNNKEL (reference sequence). The ends lost 0 bases at V and 0 bases at J; junction bases unmatched: 10. The CDR3 DNA reads TGTGCCAGCAGCCAAGACAACAGGGGAACTATTTTGAACACTGAAGCTTTCTTT. Residues: CASSQDNRGTILNTEAFF.

This chain joins TRBV19 and TRBJ1-5; 11 nucleotides match TRBD1. With 4 bases clipped from V and 2 bases from J, the junction kept 19 bases outside the gene matches. This CDR3 contains 21 residues. The V gene's germline CDR1 is LNHDA and CDR2 SQIVND (reference sequence). The CDR3 reads CASSTTIQAGTGGFGNQPQHF. CDR3 in DNA: TGTGCCAGTAGTACCACGATCCAAGCCGGGACAGGGGGATTTGGCAATCAGCCCCAGCATTTT.

V gene TRBV5-1 combines with J gene TRBJ2-7; 10 bases fit TRBD2. After removal of 0 bases from V and 3 bases from J, the junction contained 15 bases not matched to a gene. Germline CDR1 SGHRS, CDR2 YFSETQ. CDR3 length: 19 amino acids. The CDR3 sequence is CASSLAGMGEAGGNYEQYF. CDR3 nucleotide sequence: TGCGCCAGCAGCTTGGCGGGAATGGGCGAAGCGGGAGGGAACTACGAGCAGTACTTC.

The chain carries TRBV5-8 and TRBJ2-5, with D possibly matching TRBD2 (6 bases). V was pared by 7 bases and J by 1 base, with 23 bases between. The CDR3 is 17 amino acids. Germline V CDR1 and CDR2: SGHTS, YDEGEE. For the CDR3, the DNA is TGTGCCAGCGCCCTCCTCGGCGGGGCCGCAACCCAAGAGACCCAGTACTTC. Translating it yields CASALLGGAATQETQYF. Based on the CDR3 plus reference TRBV5-8 and TRBJ2-5, the full variable domain is EAGVTQSPTHLIKTRGQQATLRCSPISGHTSVYWYQQALGLGLQFLLWYDEGEERNRGNFPPRFSGRQFPNYSSELNVNALELEDSALYLCASALLGGAATQETQYFGPGTRLLVL.

Here the CDR3 reads CASSMVSPTDYGYTF. Written as DNA, the CDR3 is TGTGCCAGTAGTATGGTTTCCCCGACAGACTATGGCTACACCTTC. This chain uses TRBV19 with TRBJ1-2; possibly TRBD1 for D (5 bases). The CDR3 is 15 amino acids. The ends were cut back, 3 bases at V and 3 bases at J, with 14 bases in the middle. Germline CDR1 reads LNHDA; CDR2 reads SQIVND (reference sequence).

The genes are TRBV19 and TRBJ1-6; TRBD1 aligns across 8 bases. Germline CDR1 LNHDA, CDR2 SQIVND (reference sequence). V shed 3 bases and J 4 bases; nucleotides not matched to a gene: 14. The CDR3 consists of 19 residues. The chain's CDR3 is CASSIGGRRDRWYNSPLHF. In DNA form, the CDR3 reads TGTGCCAGTAGTATTGGGGGTCGGCGGGACAGGTGGTATAATTCACCCCTCCACTTT.

This clone was detected only once. This rearrangement joins TRBV5-4 to TRBJ2-3; D possibly corresponds to TRBD2 (5 bases). Germline values: CDR1 SGHNT, CDR2 YYREEE (reference sequence). This CDR3 is built from 16 residues. Between the trimmed V and J ends, which lost 4 bases and 5 bases, there was a span of 20 bases. CDR3 in DNA: TGTGCCAGCAGCCCGCGGGCCCCTGCAAGTGGAGATACGCAGTATTTT. Protein sequence: CASSPRAPASGDTQYF.

The chain employs TRBV9 and TRBJ2-1, with 8 bases matching TRBD1. The CDR3 extends over 14 amino acids. The junction had 1 base not matched to a gene; V was cut back by 1 base and J by 4 bases. Per germline, CDR1 SGDLS and CDR2 YYNGEE. CDR3 sequence reads: CASSVRTGYNEQFF. As DNA, the CDR3 is TGTGCCAGCAGCGTACGGACAGGGTACAATGAGCAGTTCTTC.

This sequence joins TRBV4-3 and TRBJ2-2; 10 bases fit TRBD2. The junction had 5 bases not matched to a gene; V was cut back by 1 base and J by 3 bases. Germline lookup yields CDR1 LGHNA and CDR2 YSLEER. This CDR3 has 17 residues. The CDR3 DNA follows: TGCGCCAGCAGCCAAGTGCTAGCGGGAGACTACACCGGGGAGCTGTTTTTT. Amino acids: CASSQVLAGDYTGELFF.

This rearrangement joins TRBV2 to TRBJ2-1; D perhaps matches TRBD1 (6 bases). The germline CDR1 and CDR2 sequences are SNHLY and FYNNEI. Deletions cut 6 bases from V and 12 bases from J, with 9 bases between. The CDR3 has 10 amino acids. The CDR3, as DNA: TGTGCCAGCAGGACAGGTCCGCAGTTCTTC. Translating gives CASRTGPQFF.

This clone has only a few counts. The chain recombines TRBV5-4 with TRBJ2-7; tentative D call: TRBD2 (5 bases). Per germline, CDR1 SGHNT and CDR2 YYREEE (reference sequence). V was trimmed by 4 bases and J by 2 bases, leaving 7 bases between them. This CDR3 is 12 amino acids long. The CDR3 is CASSPGTYEQYF. CDR3 nucleotide sequence: TGTGCCAGCAGCCCGGGGACCTACGAGCAGTACTTC.

This rearrangement joins TRBV29-1 to TRBJ1-1; 7 bases are a match to TRBD1. V lost 6 bases and J lost 4; bases outside the gene matches: 8. The CDR3 is made up of 13 amino acids. Germline V gene sequence: CDR1 SQVTM, CDR2 ANQGSEA. CDR3 region: CSVAGTAGTEAFF. DNA of the CDR3: TGCAGCGTGGCCGGGACAGCGGGCACTGAAGCTTTCTTT. Filled out from reference TRBV29-1 and TRBJ1-1, the complete variable domain reads SAVISQKPSRDICQRGTSLTIQCQVDSQVTMMFWYRQQPGQSLTLIATANQGSEATYESGFVIDKFPISRPNLTFSTLTVSNMSPEDSSIYLCSVAGTAGTEAFFGQGTRLTVV.

This clone appeared a few times. This chain links TRBV28 with TRBJ2-4, with 11 nucleotides matching TRBD2. Germline assignment: CDR1 MDHEN and CDR2 SYDVKM. This CDR3 comprises 18 residues. V was clipped by 2 bases and J by 1 base; unmatched bases: 7. In DNA form, the CDR3 reads TGTGCCAGCAGTTTAGTTAGCGGGAGGGCGAGGGCCAAAAACATTCAGTACTTC. Amino acids: CASSLVSGRARAKNIQYF.

This chain uses TRBV3-1 (or the pseudogene TRBV3-2) with TRBJ2-7; tentatively, D is TRBD1 or TRBD2 (7 bases each). Germline lookup yields CDR1 LGHDT and CDR2 YNNKEL (reference sequence). This CDR3 comprises 13 residues. The germline V and J ends were trimmed by 7 bases and 5 bases, with 15 bases remaining between them. The CDR3 loop reads CASTQGGTHEQYF. DNA of the CDR3: TGTGCCAGCACCCAGGGGGGGACCCACGAGCAGTACTTC.

As for this clone: Different DNA sequences within this sample yield the same CDR3. V is TRBV28 and J is TRBJ1-2, with 9 bases aligning to TRBD1. The CDR3 is made up of 13 amino acids. V was pared by 6 bases and J by 5 bases, with 4 bases of the junction left unmatched. The germline gives CDR1 MDHEN, CDR2 SYDVKM. CDR3 region: CASSPGQGYGYTF. The CDR3 nucleotides read TGTGCCAGCAGCCCGGGACAGGGATATGGCTACACCTTC.

The chain uses TRBV6-6 and TRBJ1-2, with a weak D call TRBD1 (6 bases). Between the trimmed V and J ends, which lost 6 bases and 4 bases, there was a span of 9 bases. Germline values: CDR1 MNHNY, CDR2 SVGAGI (reference sequence). The CDR3 spans 12 residues. This chain's CDR3 is CASRKQGYGYTF. The CDR3 nucleotides are TGTGCCAGCAGGAAACAGGGCTATGGCTACACCTTC.